This TCR beta chain is from a study of blood T cell repertoires in COVID-19. Only in-frame clones appear in the TCRdb table, and some are missing; sequencing was by immunoSEQ multiplex PCR. The top ten hold about 1.5% of the sample, which has approximately 280,000 clones, 85% to 90% seen once. CDR3 size: 15 residues. The trim removed 4 bases at V and 4 bases at J, leaving 5 bases unmatched. CDR1 is ENHRY, CDR2 SYGVKD, per germline. Study members were between about 18 and 100 years old and lived in fewer than 30 US regions. The source material was PBMCs or T cells enriched from blood (not recorded which). The TCR originated in a woman between 18 and 29 years old with acute COVID-19. The gene calls are TRBV10-3 and TRBJ2-1, with 9 nucleotides matching TRBD1. CDR3 nucleotides: TGTGCCATCAGTGTCCACAGGGGGCAGTACAATGAGCAGTTCTTC. Translation: CAISVHRGQYNEQFF.